These T cell receptor beta chains were read from a single sample in a study of cytomegalovirus exposure and HLA in healthy donors. Using immunoSEQ multiplex PCR, the repertoire was profiled, and TCRdb retains in-frame clones only, with some absent. The sample has roughly 82,000 clones; roughly four fifths are singletons. The sequencing input was PBMCs. Source of these receptors: a woman between 50 and 59 years old in good health and CMV-seropositive. Each CDR3 is given without its conserved first and last residue.

v_gene: TRBV7-3; j_gene: TRBJ2-2; CDR3aa: ASSRRGGATGELF
v_gene: TRBV27; j_gene: TRBJ2-5; CDR3aa: ASRHRIKETQY
v_gene: TRBV29-1; j_gene: TRBJ2-7; CDR3aa: SVDGPSYEQY
v_gene: TRBV19; j_gene: TRBJ1-4; CDR3aa: ASSTPTSTATNEKLF
v_gene: TRBV9; j_gene: TRBJ2-7; CDR3aa: ASSVREGYEQY
v_gene: TRBV15; j_gene: TRBJ1-5; CDR3aa: ATSRGDQPQH
v_gene: TRBV12-2; j_gene: TRBJ1-1; CDR3aa: ASRLKTGCPEAF
v_gene: TRBV30; j_gene: TRBJ1-2; CDR3aa: ARDRRNYGYT
v_gene: TRBV5-4; j_gene: TRBJ2-3; CDR3aa: ASSLSTDTQY
v_gene: TRBV9; j_gene: TRBJ2-7; CDR3aa: ASSVGGTGSYEQY
v_gene: TRBV30; j_gene: TRBJ1-5; CDR3aa: AWSVHAGQPQH
v_gene: TRBV6-1; j_gene: TRBJ2-7; CDR3aa: ASSEQGPGGYEQY
v_gene: TRBV6-1; j_gene: TRBJ1-2; CDR3aa: AVPGTGATNYGYT
v_gene: TRBV9; j_gene: TRBJ2-3; CDR3aa: ASSAAGGPDTQY
v_gene: TRBV6-5; j_gene: TRBJ1-5; CDR3aa: ASSPRWGGNQPQH
v_gene: TRBV5-5; j_gene: TRBJ1-2; CDR3aa: ASSLGRDRGPGYT
v_gene: TRBV6-1; j_gene: TRBJ2-7; CDR3aa: ASSERGRVGEQY
v_gene: TRBV21-1; j_gene: TRBJ1-2; CDR3aa: ASSKTGAYYGYT
v_gene: TRBV7-2; j_gene: TRBJ2-1; CDR3aa: ASSLDRLAGFDEQF
v_gene: TRBV5-4; j_gene: TRBJ1-2; CDR3aa: ASSMRGEGGNGYT
v_gene: TRBV13; j_gene: TRBJ2-7; CDR3aa: ASSPTGWDEQY
v_gene: TRBV9; j_gene: TRBJ2-5; CDR3aa: ASSGQGAETQY
v_gene: TRBV5-1; j_gene: TRBJ1-4; CDR3aa: ASSQGGGQAMFSTNEKLF
v_gene: TRBV9; j_gene: TRBJ2-3; CDR3aa: ASSVVEGSQY
v_gene: TRBV6-1; j_gene: TRBJ1-5; CDR3aa: ASSRPGTLNQPQH
v_gene: TRBV30; j_gene: TRBJ2-5; CDR3aa: AWSGERGRAETQY
v_gene: TRBV5-1; j_gene: TRBJ2-3; CDR3aa: ASSTQAGYTDTQY
v_gene: TRBV4-1; j_gene: TRBJ1-2; CDR3aa: ASSHRTGYGYT
v_gene: TRBV30; j_gene: TRBJ1-1; CDR3aa: AWRVRSDTEAF
v_gene: TRBV7-9; j_gene: TRBJ2-2; CDR3aa: ASSLSNTGELF
v_gene: TRBV9; j_gene: TRBJ2-5; CDR3aa: ASSGSGRAQETQY
v_gene: TRBV29-1; j_gene: TRBJ2-3; CDR3aa: SVWGQSSDTQY
v_gene: TRBV2; j_gene: TRBJ2-2; CDR3aa: ASSLRTSDTGELF
v_gene: TRBV19; j_gene: TRBJ2-7; CDR3aa: ASSLGTGLHEQY
v_gene: TRBV5-6; j_gene: TRBJ2-7; CDR3aa: ASSLTHQQNRDEQY
v_gene: TRBV7-9; j_gene: TRBJ2-1; CDR3aa: ASSLGDRGRQNEQF
v_gene: TRBV5-1; j_gene: TRBJ2-3; CDR3aa: ASSLVSGGTDTQY
v_gene: TRBV30; j_gene: TRBJ1-5; CDR3aa: AWRQGARQPQH
v_gene: TRBV7-2; j_gene: TRBJ2-5; CDR3aa: ASSLVAQQPQETQY
v_gene: TRBV11-2; j_gene: TRBJ2-3; CDR3aa: ASKAGVSTDTQY
v_gene: TRBV4-2; j_gene: TRBJ2-3; CDR3aa: ASSQEPSGSQDTQY